This T cell receptor beta chain is from a study of blood T cell repertoires in COVID-19. Libraries were prepared by immunoSEQ multiplex PCR; TCRdb keeps only in-frame clonotypes and omits some of them. The sample holds about 170,000 clones; more than 65% are singletons and the top ten take around 9.9%. Trimming cost V 2 bases and J 6 bases, with 11 bases left between them. The CDR3 sequence is 14 residues long. Per germline, CDR1 SGHRS and CDR2 YFSETQ. The chain links TRBV5-1 to TRBJ1-4, with D possibly being TRBD1 (5 bases). What was sequenced was peripheral blood. This receptor was obtained from a man in his 70s with active or convalescent COVID-19. CDR3 coding DNA: TGCGCCAGCAGCTTCAGTCGGGGGGATGAAAAACTGTTTTTT. Its protein product is CASSFSRGDEKLFF.